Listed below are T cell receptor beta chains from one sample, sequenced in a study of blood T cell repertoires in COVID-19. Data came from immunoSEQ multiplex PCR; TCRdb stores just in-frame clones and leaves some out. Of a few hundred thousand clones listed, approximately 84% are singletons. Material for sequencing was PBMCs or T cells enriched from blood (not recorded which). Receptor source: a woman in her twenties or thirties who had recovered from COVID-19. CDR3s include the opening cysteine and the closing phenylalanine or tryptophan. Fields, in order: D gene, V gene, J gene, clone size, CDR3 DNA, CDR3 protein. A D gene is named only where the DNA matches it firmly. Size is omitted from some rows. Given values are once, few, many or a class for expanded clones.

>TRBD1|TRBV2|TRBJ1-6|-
TGTGCCAGCAGCGGGGACAGGGGATTCTCAGGTTCACCCCTCCACTTT
CASSGDRGFSGSPLHF
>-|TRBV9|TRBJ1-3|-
TGTGCCAGCAGCCTTGACAGCTACTCTGGAAACACCATATATTTT
CASSLDSYSGNTIYF
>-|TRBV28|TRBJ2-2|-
TGTGCCAGCAGTCCGAGGAACACCGGGGAGCTGTTTTTT
CASSPRNTGELFF
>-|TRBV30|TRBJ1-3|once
TGTGCCTGGAGTACCCCGGGGCAGGGGGGAAACACCATATATTTT
CAWSTPGQGGNTIYF
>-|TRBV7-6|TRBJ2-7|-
TGTGCCAGCAGCTTAGCCCCCGGGAGTGGTACTTACGAGCAGTACTTC
CASSLAPGSGTYEQYF
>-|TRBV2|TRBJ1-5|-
TGTGCCAGCAGTGACAGGGCCGGGAATCAGCCCCAGCATTTT
CASSDRAGNQPQHF
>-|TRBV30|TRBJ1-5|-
TGTGCCTGGAGTGTACAGGGATTGGGCAATCAGCCCCAGCATTTT
CAWSVQGLGNQPQHF
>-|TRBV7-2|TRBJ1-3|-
TGTGCCAGCAGCCCCCAGAAAGGAAACACCATATATTTT
CASSPQKGNTIYF
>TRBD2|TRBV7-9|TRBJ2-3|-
TGTGCCAGCAGCTCAGGGACTAGCGGGAGGGCCGTGGCAGATACGCAGTATTTT
CASSSGTSGRAVADTQYF
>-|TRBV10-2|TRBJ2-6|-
TGCGCCAGCAGTGACCAGACTGGGGCCAACGTCCTGACTTTC
CASSDQTGANVLTF
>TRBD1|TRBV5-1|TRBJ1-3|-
TGCGCCAGCAGCTTAGGACAGGGGGCTGGAAACACCATATATTTT
CASSLGQGAGNTIYF
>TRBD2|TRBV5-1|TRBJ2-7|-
TGCGCCAGCAGCATGGGACTAGCGAACTACGAGCAGTACTTC
CASSMGLANYEQYF
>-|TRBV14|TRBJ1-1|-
TGTGCCAGCAGCCAAGATTGGGCCGCAAAAGCTTTCTTT
CASSQDWAAKAFF
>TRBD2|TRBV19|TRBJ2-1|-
TGTGCCAGTAGTATGGGGACTAGCGGAAGGGGTGAGCAGTTCTTC
CASSMGTSGRGEQFF
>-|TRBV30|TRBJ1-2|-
TGTGCCTGGGATTGTGGAGGGCCCCACAACTATGGCTACACCTTC
CAWDCGGPHNYGYTF
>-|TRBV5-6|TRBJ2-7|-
TGTGCCAGCAGCTCGGACCAGGGAATATTCTACGAGCAGTACTTC
CASSSDQGIFYEQYF
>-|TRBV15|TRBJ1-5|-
TGTGCCACCAGCAGGACTGCTCAAAACAATCAGCCCCAGCATTTT
CATSRTAQNNQPQHF
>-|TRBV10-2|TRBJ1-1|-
TGCGCCAGCAGCACTCCCTGGGGCGGCACTGAAGCTTTCTTT
CASSTPWGGTEAFF
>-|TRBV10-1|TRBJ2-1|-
TGCGCCAGCAGTGCCTCGAGCGGGTTTTACAATGAGCAGTTCTTC
CASSASSGFYNEQFF
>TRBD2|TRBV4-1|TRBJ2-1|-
TGCGCCAGCAGCCAAGATGGACCGGCTAGCGGGTTGACTAGCTCCTACAATGAGCAGTTCTTC
CASSQDGPASGLTSSYNEQFF
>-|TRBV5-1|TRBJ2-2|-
TGCGCCAGCAGCTTGGCCGGGACAACGGACACCGGGGAGCTGTTTTTT
CASSLAGTTDTGELFF
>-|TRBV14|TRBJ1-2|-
TGTGCCAGCAGCCAAGCCGCACAGTTCTATGGCTACACCTTC
CASSQAAQFYGYTF
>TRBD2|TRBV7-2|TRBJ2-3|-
TGTGCCAGCAGCTTGAGACTAGCGGGGGCCGTGGATACGCAGTATTTT
CASSLRLAGAVDTQYF
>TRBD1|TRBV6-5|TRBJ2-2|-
TGTGCCAGCAGTAGACAGGGTAACACCGGGGAGCTGTTTTTT
CASSRQGNTGELFF
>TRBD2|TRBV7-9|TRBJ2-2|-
TGTGCCAGCAGCTTACTAGCGGGAGCTAACGGGGAGCTGTTTTTT
CASSLLAGANGELFF
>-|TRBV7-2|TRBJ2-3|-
TGTGCCAGCAGCTTAGCTGGGGGCGGGAGCACAGATACGCAGTATTTT
CASSLAGGGSTDTQYF
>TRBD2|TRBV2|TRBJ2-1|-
TGTGCCAGTGAGCGGGAGGGCCATTCTGGGCAGTTCTTC
CASEREGHSGQFF
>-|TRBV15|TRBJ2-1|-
TGTGCCACCAGCAGAGAGGCGGGGACCAGCTCCTACAATGAGCAGTTCTTC
CATSREAGTSSYNEQFF
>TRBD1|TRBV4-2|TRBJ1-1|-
TGTGCCAGCAGCTCTGCGGGACAGAAGAACACTGAAGCTTTCTTT
CASSSAGQKNTEAFF
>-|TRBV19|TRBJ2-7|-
TGTGCCAGTAGTTCTTTTGGGGGGGCCGGCGAGCAGTACTTC
CASSSFGGAGEQYF
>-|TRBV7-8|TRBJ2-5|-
TGTGCCAGCAGCGGATATGGGGGGGCCGGAGAGACCCAGTACTTC
CASSGYGGAGETQYF
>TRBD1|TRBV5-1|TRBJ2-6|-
TGCGCCAGCAGCCCAGGGACAGGCGTTTCCCCAACTGGGGCCAACGTCCTGACTTTC
CASSPGTGVSPTGANVLTF
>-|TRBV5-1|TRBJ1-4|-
TGCGCCAGCAGCTTGCTGGGGAGTGAGGAAAAACTGTTTTTT
CASSLLGSEEKLFF
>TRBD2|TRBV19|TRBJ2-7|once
TGTGCCAGTAGTATCCTAGCGGGGCACGAGCAGTACTTC
CASSILAGHEQYF
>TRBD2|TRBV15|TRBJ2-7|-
TGTGCCACCAGCAGAGATAAGTCTAGCGGATCCTACGAGCAGTACTTC
CATSRDKSSGSYEQYF
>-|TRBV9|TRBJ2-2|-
TGTGCCAGCAGTGATCACAGGGAAGATTATGACACCGGGGAGCTGTTTTTT
CASSDHREDYDTGELFF
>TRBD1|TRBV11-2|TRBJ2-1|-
TGTGCCAGCAGATCAGACAGGGCTTCCTACAATGAGCAGTTCTTC
CASRSDRASYNEQFF
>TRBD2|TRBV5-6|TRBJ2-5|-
TGTGCCAGCAGCTCGGGACTACTAGCGACCCAGTACTTC
CASSSGLLATQYF
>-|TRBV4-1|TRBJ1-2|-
TGCGCCAGCAGCCAGGTGACATTAATGGGTGGCTACACCTTC
CASSQVTLMGGYTF
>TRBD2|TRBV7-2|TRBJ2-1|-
TGTGCCAGCAGCGGGGGAGGGGACTACAATGAGCAGTTCTTC
CASSGGGDYNEQFF